What follows are 25 T cell receptor beta chains derived from one specimen sequenced in a study of early T cells in non-severe SARS-CoV-2 infection. One entry per CDR3 protein, called by TCRdb with MiXCR from the 5' RACE reads. The table records about 81,000 distinct CDR3 sequences, 5.5% to 7.5% of them present only once. Sequenced input: whole blood. The receptors were sampled from an adult who was a healthcare worker with PCR-confirmed SARS-CoV-2 infection or an uninfected control (not recorded which).

This clonotype was observed many times. This chain uses TRBV19 with TRBJ2-2, with D uncertain. The V gene's germline CDR1 is LNHDA and CDR2 SQIVND (reference sequence). The length of the CDR3 is 18 residues. V lost 3 bases and J 6 bases, leaving 23 bases between the germline ends. In DNA form, the CDR3 reads TGTGCCAGTAGTATTTTCGCCCGTGCTCCCAGTGATCCCGGGGAGCTGTTTTTT. Its translation is CASSIFARAPSDPGELFF.

This clonotype was seen a handful of times. V is TRBV2 and J is TRBJ2-7, with D possibly being TRBD1 (6 bases). Per the germline V gene, CDR1 is SNHLY and CDR2 is FYNNEI. The CDR3 spans 13 residues. V lost 10 bases and J 5 bases, leaving 18 bases between the germline ends. CDR3 sequence: CAITGPWADEQYF. The CDR3 coding sequence is TGTGCCATAACAGGGCCCTGGGCTGACGAGCAGTACTTC. The whole variable domain, filled in from reference TRBV2 and TRBJ2-7, reads EPEVTQTPSHQVTQMGQEVILRCVPISNHLYFYWYRQILGQKVEFLVSFYNNEISEKSEIFDDQFSVERPDGSNFTLKIRSTKLEDSAMYFCAITGPWADEQYFGPGTRLTVT.

This chain links TRBV29-1 with TRBJ2-5, with D tentatively TRBD2 (6 bases). V was shortened by 0 bases and J by 5 bases, with 13 bases between the two germline ends. The CDR3 runs to 14 residues. CDR1 SQVTM and CDR2 ANQGSEA come from the germline V gene. As DNA, the CDR3 is TGCAGCGTTGAAGAGCGGGGCCTCGGGGAGACCCAGTACTTC. Its protein is CSVEERGLGETQYF.

This clonotype was counted ten times or more. The gene calls are TRBV3-1 and TRBJ1-1; D unresolved. Trimming cost V 4 bases and J 11 bases, with 11 bases left between them. CDR3 length: 11 residues. Germline values: CDR1 LGHDT, CDR2 YNNKEL (reference sequence). CDR3 amino acids: CASSRMSQAFF. The CDR3 DNA reads as TGTGCCAGCAGCCGGATGAGCCAGGCTTTCTTT.

The chain employs TRBV24-1 and TRBJ2-1; 8 nucleotides agree with TRBD2. The CDR3 loop spans 16 amino acids. Germline lookup yields CDR1 KGHDR and CDR2 SFDVKD. V dropped 4 bases and J dropped 4; count of bases not matched to a gene: 8. Here the CDR3 DNA reads TGTGCCACCAGTGACCGGGGACTAGGGGCTTACAATGAGCAGTTCTTC. Translation gives CATSDRGLGAYNEQFF.

The chain carries TRBV29-1 and TRBJ2-3; TRBD1 might be the D (6 bases). CDR1 is SQVTM, CDR2 ANQGSEA, per germline. The CDR3 is 12 amino acids. V was cut by 8 bases and J by 0 bases, with 9 bases left in between. The CDR3 coding sequence is TGCAGCCTGGGGGCCAGCACAGATACGCAGTATTTT. Translation gives CSLGASTDTQYF.

This clonotype was seen many times. The V gene is TRBV2, the J gene TRBJ1-5; D possibly corresponds to TRBD1 (5 bases). Germline CDR1 is SNHLY and CDR2 is FYNNEI. Trimming shortened V by 8 bases and J by 1 base, and 15 bases separated the two germline ends. This CDR3 is built from 15 residues. CDR3 residues: CASESWGESNQPQHF. The CDR3 DNA follows: TGTGCCAGCGAGAGTTGGGGGGAAAGCAATCAGCCCCAGCATTTT.

This clonotype appeared many times. The gene calls are TRBV27 and TRBJ1-5; D remains ambiguous. CDR3 length: 15 amino acids. CDR1 MNHEY and CDR2 SMNVEV come from the germline V gene (reference sequence). The germline V and J ends were trimmed by 2 bases and 3 bases, with 11 bases remaining between them. The CDR3 DNA reads TGTGCCAGCAGTTTAATGTCCAGCTCCAATCAGCCCCAGCATTTT. Translated: CASSLMSSSNQPQHF.

The V gene is TRBV5-1, the J gene TRBJ2-3; no clear D. Germline V gene sequence: CDR1 SGHRS, CDR2 YFSETQ. Trimming removed 0 bases from V and 9 bases from J, with 17 bases in between. This CDR3 has 15 residues. CDR3 residues: CASSLEDPNAGTQYF. CDR3 in DNA: TGCGCCAGCAGCTTGGAGGACCCTAACGCCGGGACGCAGTATTTT.

This clonotype occurred many times. The chain joins TRBV15 to TRBJ1-1, with TRBD1 as a possible D gene (5 bases). Germline lookup yields CDR1 LNHNV and CDR2 YYDKDF (reference sequence). V lost 4 bases and J 1 base, leaving 13 bases between the germline ends. The CDR3 totals 15 residues. CDR3 coding DNA: TGTGCCACCAGCACGTGGGGCGAAAGGAACACTGAAGCTTTCTTT. It is translated as CATSTWGERNTEAFF. Variable domain in full (rest from reference TRBV15 and TRBJ1-1): DAMVIQNPRYQVTQFGKPVTLSCSQTLNHNVMYWYQQKSSQAPKLLFHYYDKDFNNEADTPDNFQSRRPNTSFCFLDIRSPGLGDTAMYLCATSTWGERNTEAFFGQGTRLTVV.

In this sample, this clonotype turned up a few times. V and J are TRBV11-2 and TRBJ2-1; no clear D. This CDR3 is 15 amino acids long. Trimming pared 0 bases from V and 9 bases from J, leaving 15 bases between. Germline CDR1 is SGHAT and CDR2 is FQNNGV. For the CDR3, the DNA is TGTGCCAGCAGCTTAGACCTTTTAACTCGCGGTGAGCAGTTCTTC. Residues: CASSLDLLTRGEQFF.

This chain uses TRBV2 with TRBJ2-1; 7 nucleotides agree with TRBD1. The CDR3 extends over 16 amino acids. The junction had 9 bases not matched to a gene; V was cut back by 2 bases and J by 5 bases. Germline V CDR1 and CDR2: SNHLY, FYNNEI. DNA for the CDR3: TGTGCCAGCAGTGAAAGAGGGTGGCAGGGGGACAATGAGCAGTTCTTC. Translation gives CASSERGWQGDNEQFF.

The table lists this clonotype with a few counts. The gene calls are TRBV24-1 and TRBJ1-5, with unresolved D. The CDR3 covers 10 residues. The V end was cut by 9 bases, the J end by 5 bases, with 4 bases between. Germline lookup yields CDR1 KGHDR and CDR2 SFDVKD. The CDR3 DNA reads TGTGCCACCTCGGATCAGCCCCAGCATTTT. This translates into CATSDQPQHF.

The table lists this clonotype with many counts. The chain recombines TRBV7-6 with TRBJ1-1; D remains unclear. V lost 1 base and J lost 2, with 8 bases in between. The CDR3 length is 14 residues. CDR1 is SGHVS and CDR2 is FNYEAQ in the germline V gene. The DNA for the CDR3 is TGTGCCAGCAGCTTAGGGCGCAGAAACACTGAAGCTTTCTTT. It codes for CASSLGRRNTEAFF.

The chain carries TRBV20-1 and TRBJ2-2; 7 bases are a match to TRBD1. The ends lost 1 base at V and 0 bases at J; junction bases unmatched: 2. The CDR3 length is 15 residues. Germline assignment: CDR1 DFQATT and CDR2 SNEGSKA (reference sequence). CDR3 nucleotides: TGCAGTGCTAGAGTCGACAGGGCGAACACCGGGGAGCTGTTTTTT. Translation gives CSARVDRANTGELFF.

This clonotype was counted only a few times. The DNA of the CDR3 is TGTGCCAGCAGTTTATCGAGACTATTGGTGCCAGGGGGGTATACTGAAGCTTTCTTT. Its protein is CASSLSRLLVPGGYTEAFF. The chain joins TRBV27 to TRBJ1-1, with TRBD1 matching over 7 bases. V gave up 0 bases and J gave up 5 bases; unmatched junction bases: 18. The CDR3 loop spans 19 amino acids. From germline, CDR1 is MNHEY and CDR2 SMNVEV (reference sequence).

This clonotype was detected a few times. The chain links TRBV5-1 to TRBJ2-2, with a possible D match to TRBD1 (5 bases). V gave up 7 bases and J gave up 1 base, with 17 bases separating them. Germline loops: CDR1 SGHRS, CDR2 YFSETQ. The CDR3 runs to 16 residues. The CDR3: CASGNRGLQNTGELFF. The CDR3 coding sequence is TGCGCCAGCGGGAATAGGGGTCTCCAGAACACCGGGGAGCTGTTTTTT. The full variable domain, with the rest looked up from reference TRBV5-1 and TRBJ2-2, is KAGVTQTPRYLIKTRGQQVTLSCSPISGHRSVSWYQQTPGQGLQFLFEYFSETQRNKGNFPGRFSGRQFSNSRSEMNVSTLELGDSALYLCASGNRGLQNTGELFFGEGSRLTVL.

The V call is TRBV2, the J call TRBJ1-5, with TRBD1 as a possible D gene (5 bases). This CDR3 is built from 12 residues. V gave up 9 bases and J gave up 7 bases, with 13 bases separating them. Germline values: CDR1 SNHLY, CDR2 FYNNEI. CDR3 nucleotides: TGTGCCAGTACCCGGGGGGGGCAGCCCCAGCATTTT. The encoded protein is CASTRGGQPQHF.

The rearrangement uses TRBV25-1 and TRBJ2-7; TRBD1 matches 7 bases. The CDR3 totals 11 residues. After removal of 6 bases from V and 7 bases from J, the junction contained 3 bases not matched to a gene. The germline V gene has CDR1 MGHDK and CDR2 SYGVNS. The DNA for the CDR3 is TGTGCCAGCAGACAGGGGTGGGAGCAGTACTTC. Protein: CASRQGWEQYF.

This clonotype is medium-sized by share. V usage is TRBV19 and J usage is TRBJ2-6; D is undetermined. V lost 2 bases and J 0 bases, leaving 20 bases between the germline ends. This CDR3 spans 20 amino acids. The germline V gene has CDR1 LNHDA and CDR2 SQIVND (reference sequence). CDR3 coding DNA: TGTGCCAGTAGTATAATTTTTGGCCTCTTATTGCGCTCTGGGGCCAACGTCCTGACTTTC. As protein: CASSIIFGLLLRSGANVLTF. Full variable domain (rest looked up from reference TRBV19 and TRBJ2-6): DGGITQSPKYLFRKEGQNVTLSCEQNLNHDAMYWYRQDPGQGLRLIYYSQIVNDFQKGDIAEGYSVSREKKESFPLTVTSAQKNPTAFYLCASSIIFGLLLRSGANVLTFGAGSRLTVL.

By share, this clonotype counts as medium-sized. The chain has TRBV6-1 and TRBJ2-2; 8 bases map to TRBD1. This CDR3 region has 13 residues. J gave up 1 base and V 9 bases, and 1 base lay outside the gene matches. CDR1 is MNHNS and CDR2 is SASEGT in the germline V gene. CDR3 nucleotide sequence: TGTGCCAGAGGGACAGGGAACACCGGGGAGCTGTTTTTT. It specifies CARGTGNTGELFF.

CDR3 protein: CASNPGGGGRLGEQYF. The CDR3 DNA reads as TGTGCCAGCAACCCGGGGGGCGGAGGAAGACTCGGCGAGCAGTACTTC. The chain uses TRBV11-2 and TRBJ2-7; perhaps TRBD2 as D (7 bases). The CDR3 length is 16 residues. The germline gives CDR1 SGHAT, CDR2 FQNNGV. V was clipped by 7 bases and J by 6 bases, with 25 bases between them.

Many counts were recorded for this clonotype. This chain connects TRBV5-1 to TRBJ1-1, with a tentative D call TRBD1 (6 bases). This CDR3 comprises 15 residues. Germline CDR1 SGHRS, CDR2 YFSETQ. Trimming shortened V by 4 bases and J by 1 base, and 14 bases separated the two germline ends. The CDR3 DNA reads TGCGCCAGCAGCCTACAGGGACCGAGGAACACTGAAGCTTTCTTT. Amino acids: CASSLQGPRNTEAFF.

This clonotype was observed a few times. The genes are TRBV28 and TRBJ1-2; weak D call: TRBD1 (6 bases). V shed 5 bases and J shed 7 bases, with 14 bases lying between them. The CDR3 runs to 13 residues. Germline V gene data show CDR1 as MDHEN and CDR2 as SYDVKM. CDR3 DNA: TGTGCCAGCAGTCCCGACAGGCTGGCTGGCTACACCTTC. Protein: CASSPDRLAGYTF.

V usage is TRBV18 and J usage is TRBJ1-6; 7 bases align to TRBD1. The length of the CDR3 is 20 residues. V dropped 6 bases and J dropped 0; count of bases not matched to a gene: 17. CDR1 is KGHSH and CDR2 is LQKENI in the germline V gene. This CDR3 is CASSRSGDRTWSSYNSPLHF. For the CDR3, the DNA is TGTGCCAGCTCCCGATCTGGGGACAGAACCTGGAGCTCCTATAATTCACCCCTCCACTTT.